These T cell receptor beta chains were read from a single sample in a study of T cell repertoires in ileal Crohn's disease. Clones were sequenced by immunoSEQ multiplex PCR, and TCRdb holds only the in-frame ones, with some missing. The sample consists of roughly 3,300 clones, under 75% of them appearing once. The sequencing sample was made of ileal tissue. Every receptor here comes from an adult with Crohn's disease. Each CDR3 is given with its conserved first and last residue. D genes are given only for firm matches. The size field is filled for only some rows; it gives once, few, many or a size class.

size: once
V: TRBV6-5
length: 14
D: .
J: TRBJ2-7
CDR3: CASRPHHLLSEQYF
DNA: TGTGCCAGCAGACCCCACCATCTTTTAAGCGAGCAGTACTTC

size: once
V: TRBV6-5
length: 15
D: .
J: TRBJ2-7
CDR3: CASSYSGSSPYEQYF
DNA: TGTGCCAGCAGTTATTCCGGGTCCTCCCCCTACGAGCAGTACTTC

size: .
V: TRBV28
length: 15
D: .
J: TRBJ1-4
CDR3: CASSRYGTPNEKLFF
DNA: TGTGCCAGCAGCCGATACGGGACCCCTAATGAAAAACTGTTTTTT

size: .
V: TRBV4-1
length: 16
D: .
J: TRBJ1-3
CDR3: CASSQDRAGYGNTIYF
DNA: TGCGCCAGCAGCCAAGATAGAGCAGGGTATGGAAACACCATATATTTT

size: .
V: TRBV6-5
length: 15
D: TRBD1
J: TRBJ1-2
CDR3: CATRTMGQSNYGYTF
DNA: TGTGCCACCCGGACGATGGGACAGTCTAACTATGGCTACACCTTC

size: .
V: TRBV10-3
length: 13
D: .
J: TRBJ2-3
CDR3: CAIRQEVTDTQYF
DNA: TGTGCCATCAGGCAGGAAGTCACAGATACGCAGTATTTT

size: .
V: TRBV4-3
length: 15
D: .
J: TRBJ2-5
CDR3: CASSATLHLQETQYF
DNA: TGCGCCAGCAGCGCTACATTGCACCTTCAAGAGACCCAGTACTTC

size: medium-sized
V: TRBV14
length: 14
D: .
J: TRBJ2-7
CDR3: CASSQDLGPYEQYF
DNA: TGTGCCAGCAGCCAAGATTTGGGCCCTTACGAGCAGTACTTC

size: .
V: TRBV7-9
length: 12
D: .
J: TRBJ1-5
CDR3: CASSFGDQPQHF
DNA: TGTGCCAGCAGCTTCGGAGATCAGCCCCAGCATTTT

size: .
V: TRBV4-1
length: 14
D: TRBD1
J: TRBJ2-7
CDR3: CASSPQQGTYEQYF
DNA: TGCGCCAGCAGCCCTCAACAGGGGACCTACGAGCAGTACTTC

size: .
V: TRBV9
length: 18
D: .
J: TRBJ1-1
CDR3: CASSVVVLSGSTNTEAFF
DNA: TGTGCCAGCAGCGTAGTAGTACTCTCCGGGTCTACAAACACTGAAGCTTTCTTT

size: .
V: TRBV18
length: 13
D: .
J: TRBJ2-7
CDR3: CASSPWDPYEQYF
DNA: TGTGCCAGCTCACCATGGGATCCCTACGAGCAGTACTTC

size: .
V: TRBV18
length: 15
D: .
J: TRBJ1-3
CDR3: CASFSDSHSGNTIYF
DNA: TGTGCCAGCTTTTCCGACAGCCACTCTGGAAACACCATATATTTT

size: .
V: TRBV9
length: 17
D: .
J: TRBJ2-1
CDR3: CASSVGDGPSSYNEQFF
DNA: TGTGCCAGCAGCGTAGGGGACGGGCCGAGCTCCTACAATGAGCAGTTCTTC

size: medium-sized
V: TRBV6-5
length: 13
D: TRBD1
J: TRBJ1-1
CDR3: CASSQGTGLEAFF
DNA: TGTGCCAGCAGTCAAGGGACAGGACTGGAAGCTTTCTTT

size: .
V: TRBV19
length: 15
D: .
J: TRBJ1-5
CDR3: CASHRSSYSNQPQHF
DNA: TGTGCCAGTCACAGATCCTCGTATAGCAATCAGCCCCAGCATTTT

size: few
V: TRBV11-2
length: 14
D: .
J: TRBJ2-1
CDR3: CASSLITSYNEQFF
DNA: TGTGCCAGCAGCCTCATCACCAGTTACAATGAGCAGTTCTTC

size: .
V: TRBV5-6
length: 12
D: .
J: TRBJ1-1
CDR3: CASSPGTDEAFF
DNA: TGTGCCAGCAGCCCAGGGACGGATGAAGCTTTCTTT

size: .
V: TRBV29-1
length: 12
D: TRBD2
J: TRBJ2-5
CDR3: CSVTSGGETQYF
DNA: TGCAGCGTTACTAGCGGAGGGGAGACCCAGTACTTC

size: .
V: TRBV11-2
length: 13
D: .
J: TRBJ2-3
CDR3: CASSLVSADTQYF
DNA: TGTGCCAGCAGCTTAGTTAGCGCAGATACGCAGTATTTT

size: .
V: TRBV18
length: 13
D: .
J: TRBJ1-2
CDR3: CASSPRSGEGYTF
DNA: TGTGCCAGCTCACCACGGTCAGGGGAGGGCTACACCTTC

size: .
V: TRBV19
length: 14
D: .
J: TRBJ1-2
CDR3: CASRGGKSDYGYTF
DNA: TGTGCCAGTAGGGGAGGGAAATCCGACTATGGCTACACCTTC

size: .
V: TRBV19
length: 16
D: TRBD1
J: TRBJ2-2
CDR3: CASFPSRGPDTGELFF
DNA: TGTGCCAGTTTTCCATCCAGGGGGCCGGACACCGGGGAGCTGTTTTTT

size: .
V: TRBV4-1
length: 17
D: TRBD1
J: TRBJ1-4
CDR3: CASSRRGGQATNEKLFF
DNA: TGCGCCAGCAGCCGTAGGGGAGGACAGGCAACTAATGAAAAACTGTTTTTT

size: .
V: TRBV6-6
length: 16
D: TRBD2
J: TRBJ2-1
CDR3: CASRPTSGRAHNEQFF
DNA: TGTGCCAGCAGACCCACTAGCGGGAGGGCCCACAATGAGCAGTTCTTC

size: once
V: TRBV5-1
length: 16
D: .
J: TRBJ2-1
CDR3: CASSLVTPSTYNEQFF
DNA: TGCGCCAGCAGCTTGGTGACTCCCTCCACCTACAATGAGCAGTTCTTC

size: .
V: TRBV5-4
length: 15
D: .
J: TRBJ2-2
CDR3: CASSQEPFNTGELFF
DNA: TGTGCCAGCAGCCAAGAACCTTTCAACACCGGGGAGCTGTTTTTT

size: .
V: TRBV11-1
length: 13
D: .
J: TRBJ1-5
CDR3: CASSLGVTQPQHF
DNA: TGTGCCAGCAGCTTAGGGGTAACTCAGCCCCAGCATTTT

size: .
V: TRBV6-4
length: 17
D: .
J: TRBJ2-2
CDR3: CASSSLGPKGVTGELFF
DNA: TGTGCCAGCAGTTCCTTGGGACCCAAGGGGGTCACCGGGGAGCTGTTTTTT

size: .
V: TRBV18
length: 15
D: TRBD2
J: TRBJ2-1
CDR3: CASSPLAGTNNEQFF
DNA: TGTGCCAGCTCACCCCTAGCGGGAACAAACAATGAGCAGTTCTTC

size: .
V: TRBV30
length: 13
D: .
J: TRBJ2-1
CDR3: CAWSRGTQNEQFF
DNA: TGTGCCTGGAGTCGGGGCACACAGAATGAGCAGTTCTTC

size: .
V: TRBV7-2
length: 13
D: .
J: TRBJ1-5
CDR3: CASSHGGNQPQHF
DNA: TGTGCCAGCAGCCATGGGGGGAATCAGCCCCAGCATTTT

size: .
V: TRBV7-9
length: 14
D: TRBD1
J: TRBJ1-1
CDR3: CASSLEDRGGVAFF
DNA: TGTGCCAGCAGCTTAGAGGACAGGGGAGGGGTGGCTTTCTTT

size: .
V: TRBV7-9
length: 13
D: .
J: TRBJ2-5
CDR3: CASSFGAGETQYF
DNA: TGTGCCAGCAGCTTTGGGGCAGGGGAGACCCAGTACTTC

size: .
V: TRBV30
length: 13
D: .
J: TRBJ2-1
CDR3: CAWSVGTDNEQFF
DNA: TGTGCCTGGAGTGTGGGGACGGACAATGAGCAGTTCTTC

size: .
V: TRBV10-3
length: 16
D: TRBD2
J: TRBJ2-3
CDR3: CAISEGLAGSTDTQYF
DNA: TGTGCCATCAGTGAGGGACTAGCGGGATCCACAGATACGCAGTATTTT

size: .
V: TRBV7-9
length: 15
D: .
J: TRBJ1-4
CDR3: CASSWGGMYGEKLFF
DNA: TGTGCCAGCAGCTGGGGGGGGATGTATGGTGAAAAACTGTTTTTT

size: .
V: TRBV6-6
length: 14
D: .
J: TRBJ2-7
CDR3: CASMAEGSSGEQYF
DNA: TGTGCCAGCATGGCGGAGGGGAGCTCTGGCGAGCAGTACTTC

size: few
V: TRBV19
length: 13
D: .
J: TRBJ1-4
CDR3: CASTPGTKEKLFF
DNA: TGTGCCAGTACGCCGGGAACAAAGGAAAAACTGTTTTTT

size: .
V: TRBV30
length: 10
D: .
J: TRBJ2-1
CDR3: CAWSDLDQFF
DNA: TGTGCCTGGAGTGATTTAGACCAGTTCTTC

size: .
V: TRBV15
length: 14
D: .
J: TRBJ2-1
CDR3: CATSKDGSYNEQFF
DNA: TGTGCCACCAGCAAGGACGGTTCCTACAATGAGCAGTTCTTC

size: large
V: TRBV9
length: 14
D: TRBD2
J: TRBJ2-7
CDR3: CASSPGTSGYEQYF
DNA: TGTGCCAGCAGCCCCGGGACTAGCGGCTACGAGCAGTACTTC

size: .
V: TRBV5-1
length: 14
D: TRBD2
J: TRBJ2-5
CDR3: CASSYGTTQETQYF
DNA: TGCGCCAGCAGCTATGGGACTACTCAAGAGACCCAGTACTTC